This paragraph reports one T cell receptor (beta chain). The germline gives CDR1 SGDLS, CDR2 YYNGEE. CDR3 length: 15 residues. Trimming took 3 bases from V and 5 from J, leaving 17 bases between them. This table comes from immunoSEQ multiplex PCR, and its TCRdb copy is limited to in-frame clones, with some not included. The table has roughly 120,000 clones, about 93% seen once. The sample originates from a study of T cell changes during pregnancy in multiple sclerosis. The sequence was collected from a female donor with multiple sclerosis, enrolled in a pregnancy study. This material consisted of peripheral blood, taken before pregnancy. The chain uses TRBV9 and TRBJ2-5, with a weak D call TRBD2 (7 bases). The CDR3 DNA is TGTGCCAGCAGCGGGGAACAGGGAGCGGGGGAGACCCAGTACTTC. Its protein is CASSGEQGAGETQYF.